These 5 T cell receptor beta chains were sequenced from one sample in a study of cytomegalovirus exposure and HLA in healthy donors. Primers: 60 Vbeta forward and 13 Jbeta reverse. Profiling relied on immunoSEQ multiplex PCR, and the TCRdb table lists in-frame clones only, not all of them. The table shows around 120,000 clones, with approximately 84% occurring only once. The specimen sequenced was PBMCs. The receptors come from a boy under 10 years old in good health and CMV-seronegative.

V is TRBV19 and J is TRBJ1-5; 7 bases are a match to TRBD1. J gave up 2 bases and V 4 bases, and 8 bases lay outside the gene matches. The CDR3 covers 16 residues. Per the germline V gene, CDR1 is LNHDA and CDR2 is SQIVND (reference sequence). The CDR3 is CASSTTGDAGNQPQHF. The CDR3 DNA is TGTGCCAGTAGTACTACAGGGGACGCGGGCAATCAGCCCCAGCATTTT.

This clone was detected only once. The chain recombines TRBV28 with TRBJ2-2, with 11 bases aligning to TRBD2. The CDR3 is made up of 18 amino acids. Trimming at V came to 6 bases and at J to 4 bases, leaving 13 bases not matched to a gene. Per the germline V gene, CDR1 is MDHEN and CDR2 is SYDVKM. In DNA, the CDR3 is TGTGCCAGCAGACCTGGGACTAGCGGAGAGTACTTCACCGGGGAGCTGTTTTTT. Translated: CASRPGTSGEYFTGELFF.

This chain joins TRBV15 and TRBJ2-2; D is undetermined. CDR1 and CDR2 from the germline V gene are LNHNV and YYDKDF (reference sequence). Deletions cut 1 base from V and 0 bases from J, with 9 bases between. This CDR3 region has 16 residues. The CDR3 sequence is CATSRVAPANTGELFF. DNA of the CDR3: TGTGCCACCAGCAGAGTAGCACCCGCGAACACCGGGGAGCTGTTTTTT.

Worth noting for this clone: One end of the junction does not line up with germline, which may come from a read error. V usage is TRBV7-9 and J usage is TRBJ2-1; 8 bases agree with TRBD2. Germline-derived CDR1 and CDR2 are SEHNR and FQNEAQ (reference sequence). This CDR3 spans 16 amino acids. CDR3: CSSFVWAGGGGSEQFF. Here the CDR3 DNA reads TGTTCCAGCTTCGTTTGGGCGGGAGGTGGGGGGAGTGAGCAGTTCTTC.

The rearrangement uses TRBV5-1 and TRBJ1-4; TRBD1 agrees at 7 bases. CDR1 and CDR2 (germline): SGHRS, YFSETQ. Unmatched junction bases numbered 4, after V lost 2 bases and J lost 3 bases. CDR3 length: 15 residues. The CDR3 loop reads CASSLKGAANEKLFF. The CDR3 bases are TGCGCCAGCAGCTTAAAGGGGGCGGCTAATGAAAAACTGTTTTTT.